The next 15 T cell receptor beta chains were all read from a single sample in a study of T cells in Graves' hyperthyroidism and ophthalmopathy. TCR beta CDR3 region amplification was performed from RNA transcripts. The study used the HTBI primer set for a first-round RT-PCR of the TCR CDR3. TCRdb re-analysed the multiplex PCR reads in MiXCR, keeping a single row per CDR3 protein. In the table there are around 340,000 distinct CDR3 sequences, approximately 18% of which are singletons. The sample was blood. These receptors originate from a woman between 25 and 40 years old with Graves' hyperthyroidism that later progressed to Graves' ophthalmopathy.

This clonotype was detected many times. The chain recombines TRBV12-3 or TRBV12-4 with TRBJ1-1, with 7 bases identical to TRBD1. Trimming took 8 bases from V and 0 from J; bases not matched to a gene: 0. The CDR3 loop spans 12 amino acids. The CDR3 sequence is CASQGVNTEAFF. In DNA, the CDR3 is TGTGCCAGCCAGGGGGTGAACACTGAAGCTTTCTTT.

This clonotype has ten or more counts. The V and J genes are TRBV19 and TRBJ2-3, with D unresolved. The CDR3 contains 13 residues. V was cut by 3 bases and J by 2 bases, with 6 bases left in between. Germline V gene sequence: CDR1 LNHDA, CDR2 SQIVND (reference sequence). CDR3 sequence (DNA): TGTGCCAGTAGTATCTCCCCCACAGATACGCAGTATTTT. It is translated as CASSISPTDTQYF.

The CDR3 sequence is CASSQFGGRALNEQFF. In DNA form, the CDR3 reads TGTGCCAGCAGTCAATTCGGCGGGAGGGCCCTCAATGAGCAGTTCTTC. The genes are TRBV2 and TRBJ2-1; 9 bases agree with TRBD2. The CDR3 is 16 residues long. Germline assignment: CDR1 SNHLY and CDR2 FYNNEI. V lost 5 bases and J lost 6; bases outside the gene matches: 11.

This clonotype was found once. The CDR3 here is CASSVSATGWEQYF. CDR3 nucleotide sequence: TGTGCCAGCAGCGTCTCCGCGACAGGCTGGGAGCAGTACTTC. V usage is TRBV9 and J usage is TRBJ2-7, with a possible D match to TRBD1 (6 bases). Germline values: CDR1 SGDLS, CDR2 YYNGEE. Trimming left V 2 bases short and J 7 bases short, with 16 bases between. The CDR3 totals 14 residues.

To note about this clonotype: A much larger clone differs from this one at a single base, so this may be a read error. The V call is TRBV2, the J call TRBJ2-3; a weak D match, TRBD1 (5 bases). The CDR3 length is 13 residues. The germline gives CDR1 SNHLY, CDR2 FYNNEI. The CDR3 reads CVSSRQPPDTQYF. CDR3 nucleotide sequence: TGTGTCAGCAGTCGACAGCCCCCAGATACGCAGTATTTT.

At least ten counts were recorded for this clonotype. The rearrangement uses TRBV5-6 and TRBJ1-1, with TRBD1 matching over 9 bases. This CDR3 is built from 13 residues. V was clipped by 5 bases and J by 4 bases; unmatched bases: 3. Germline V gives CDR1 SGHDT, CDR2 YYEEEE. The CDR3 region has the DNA TGTGCCAGCAGGATGACAGGGGGCACTGAAGCTTTCTTT. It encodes CASRMTGGTEAFF.

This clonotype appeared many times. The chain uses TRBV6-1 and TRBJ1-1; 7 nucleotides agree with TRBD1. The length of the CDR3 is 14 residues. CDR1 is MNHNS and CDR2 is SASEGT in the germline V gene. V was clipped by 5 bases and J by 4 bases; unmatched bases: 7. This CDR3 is CASSPRGLGTEAFF. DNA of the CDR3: TGTGCCAGCAGTCCGAGGGGGCTGGGCACTGAAGCTTTCTTT.

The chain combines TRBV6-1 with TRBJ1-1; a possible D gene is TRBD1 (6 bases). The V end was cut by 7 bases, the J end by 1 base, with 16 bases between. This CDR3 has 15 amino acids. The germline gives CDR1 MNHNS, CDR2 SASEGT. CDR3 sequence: CASTSHWGRNTEAFF. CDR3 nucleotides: TGTGCCAGCACCTCTCACTGGGGGCGGAACACTGAAGCTTTCTTT.

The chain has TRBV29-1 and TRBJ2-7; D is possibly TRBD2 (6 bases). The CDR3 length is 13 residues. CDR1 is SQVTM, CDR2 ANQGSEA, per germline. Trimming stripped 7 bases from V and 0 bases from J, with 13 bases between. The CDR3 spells CSAIAVSSYEQYF. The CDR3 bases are TGCAGCGCTATAGCGGTCAGCTCCTACGAGCAGTACTTC.

The CDR3: CASGGDREGETQYF. The CDR3 coding sequence is TGTGCCAGCGGGGGGGACAGGGAAGGAGAGACCCAGTACTTC. The chain carries TRBV12-3 or TRBV12-4 and TRBJ2-5, with 9 positions matching TRBD1. The CDR3 length is 14 residues. With V trimmed by 8 bases and J by 4 bases, 8 bases remained unmatched.

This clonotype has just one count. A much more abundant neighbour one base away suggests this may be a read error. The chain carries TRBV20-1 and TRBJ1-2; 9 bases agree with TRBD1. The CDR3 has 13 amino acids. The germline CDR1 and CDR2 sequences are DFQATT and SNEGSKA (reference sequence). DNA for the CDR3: TGCACTGTCGCTACCGGGACAGGGCGCGGCTACACCTTC. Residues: CTVATGTGRGYTF.

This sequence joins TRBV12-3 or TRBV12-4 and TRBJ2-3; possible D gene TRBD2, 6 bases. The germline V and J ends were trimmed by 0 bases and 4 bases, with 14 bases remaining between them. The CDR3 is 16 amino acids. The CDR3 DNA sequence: TGTGCCAGCAGTTTAGCGCTAACGGGGGTGGCAGATACGCAGTATTTT. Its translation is CASSLALTGVADTQYF.

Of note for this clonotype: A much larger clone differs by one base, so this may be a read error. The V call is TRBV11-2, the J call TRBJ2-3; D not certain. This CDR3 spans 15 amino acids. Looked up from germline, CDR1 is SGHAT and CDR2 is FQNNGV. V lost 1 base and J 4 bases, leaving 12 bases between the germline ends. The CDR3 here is CASSLALTIADTQYF. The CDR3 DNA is TGTGCCAGCAGCTTAGCTCTAACCATTGCAGATACGCAGTATTTT. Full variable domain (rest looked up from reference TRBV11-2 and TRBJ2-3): EAGVAQSPRYKIIEKRQSVAFWCNPISGHATLYWYQQILGQGPKLLIQFQNNGVVDDSQLPKDRFSAERLKGVDSTLKIQPAKLEDSAVYLCASSLALTIADTQYFGPGTRLTVL.

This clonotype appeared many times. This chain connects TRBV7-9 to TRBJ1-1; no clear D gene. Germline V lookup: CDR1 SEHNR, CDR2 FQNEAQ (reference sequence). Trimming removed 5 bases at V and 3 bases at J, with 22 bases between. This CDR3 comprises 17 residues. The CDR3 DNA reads TGTGCCAGCAGCAGACTTAGATCGACGGGCGTGGACACTGAAGCTTTCTTT. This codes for CASSRLRSTGVDTEAFF.

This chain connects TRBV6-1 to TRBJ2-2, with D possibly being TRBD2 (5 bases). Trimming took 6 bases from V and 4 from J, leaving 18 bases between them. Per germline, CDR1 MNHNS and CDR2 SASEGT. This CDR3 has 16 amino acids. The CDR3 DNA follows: TGTGCCAGCAGAGTGGGAAGGGTACGGGGCACCGGGGAGCTGTTTTTT. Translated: CASRVGRVRGTGELFF.